The 15 T cell receptor beta chains below were found in one sample sequenced in a study of naive and memory T cell subsets. The SP2 primer and nested alpha and beta constant region primers amplified ligated cDNA in four rounds. TCRdb reprocessed the 5' RACE reads with MiXCR, giving one entry per CDR3 protein. The sample has more than 45,000 distinct CDR3 sequences; 7% to 8.5% are singletons. A UMI-containing oligonucleotide was joined by 3' ligation to the TCR cDNA template. These receptors were obtained from a male donor in good health.

This clonotype was picked up many times. This chain uses TRBV12-3 or TRBV12-4 with TRBJ2-7; 14 bases match TRBD2. Germline trimming cut 6 bases from V and 4 bases from J; bases unmatched to any gene: 2. The CDR3 loop spans 14 amino acids. The CDR3 is CASSGTSGGYEQYF. In nucleotides, the CDR3 is TGTGCCAGCAGCGGGACTAGCGGGGGATACGAGCAGTACTTC.

This clonotype was detected many times. This chain's CDR3 is CAWSPMGVIVGEQYF. DNA for the CDR3: TGTGCCTGGAGCCCGATGGGGGTGATTGTCGGCGAGCAGTACTTC. The chain recombines TRBV30 with TRBJ2-7, with D possibly called TRBD1 or TRBD2 (5 bases each). The CDR3 has 15 amino acids. The V and J ends lost 3 bases and 6 bases respectively, with 21 bases between them. CDR1 and CDR2 (germline): GTSNPN, SVGIG (reference sequence).

This clonotype was observed a few times. The V and J genes are TRBV10-2 and TRBJ2-3; D unresolved. V lost 6 bases, J lost 4 bases, and 17 bases lay in between. The CDR3 loop spans 15 amino acids. Per germline, CDR1 WSHSY and CDR2 SAAADI. The CDR3 DNA is TGCGCCAGCAGCAGGCTATTTATGGGTGCAGATACGCAGTATTTT. It translates to CASSRLFMGADTQYF.

This clonotype was seen ten or more times. The chain is built from TRBV9 and TRBJ2-7, with no clear D. With 2 bases removed from V and 1 base from J, the gap between germline ends came to 1 base. The germline V gene encodes CDR1 SGDLS and CDR2 YYNGEE. This CDR3 spans 11 amino acids. The CDR3 loop reads CASSVSYEQYF. CDR3 bases: TGTGCCAGCAGCGTTTCCTACGAGCAGTACTTC.

The genes are TRBV10-2 and TRBJ1-5; TRBD1 agrees at 7 bases. The CDR3 length is 14 residues. After removal of 8 bases from V and 2 bases from J, the junction contained 6 bases not matched to a gene. Germline lookup yields CDR1 WSHSY and CDR2 SAAADI. The CDR3 loop is CASLRTGGNQPQHF. The CDR3 bases are TGCGCCAGCTTACGGACAGGAGGCAATCAGCCCCAGCATTTT.

J is TRBJ2-1 and V is TRBV5-4, with TRBD2 identical over 8 bases. Unmatched junction bases numbered 11, after V lost 5 bases and J lost 4 bases. Germline values: CDR1 SGHNT, CDR2 YYREEE (reference sequence). The CDR3 is 16 residues long. CDR3 loop: CASSPSFGGGYNEQFF. CDR3 DNA: TGTGCCAGCAGTCCATCTTTCGGGGGGGGATACAATGAGCAGTTCTTC. Variable domain in full (rest from reference TRBV5-4 and TRBJ2-1): ETGVTQSPTHLIKTRGQQVTLRCSSQSGHNTVSWYQQALGQGPQFIFQYYREEENGRGNFPPRFSGLQFPNYSSELNVNALELDDSALYLCASSPSFGGGYNEQFFGPGTRLTVL.

This clonotype has ten or more counts. The genes are TRBV6-1 and TRBJ2-1; 11 bases are shared with TRBD2. Losses at the gene ends were 3 bases for V and 7 bases for J; bases not matched to a gene: 14. CDR1 and CDR2 (germline): MNHNS, SASEGT. CDR3 length equals 18 residues. The CDR3 DNA sequence: TGTGCCAGCAGTGAGAGTACTATAGCGGGAGGGCCTAGAAATGAGCAGTTCTTC. As protein: CASSESTIAGGPRNEQFF.

CDR3: CASSQEERREPQHF. The CDR3 DNA reads TGTGCCAGCAGCCAAGAGGAGCGGCGGGAGCCCCAGCATTTT. The chain recombines TRBV3-1 with TRBJ1-5; D remains unclear. The CDR3 runs 14 residues. Per germline, CDR1 LGHDT and CDR2 YNNKEL (reference sequence). Between the trimmed V and J ends, which lost 0 bases and 8 bases, there was a span of 11 bases.

This clonotype turned up a few times. The rearrangement links TRBV6-1 to TRBJ2-1; D is perhaps TRBD1 (7 bases). The CDR3 runs to 15 residues. CDR1 is MNHNS, CDR2 SASEGT, per germline. V lost 8 bases, J lost 4 bases, and 18 bases lay in between. The CDR3 region is CASLHAGTAYNEQFF. In DNA, the CDR3 is TGTGCCAGCCTTCACGCGGGGACAGCTTACAATGAGCAGTTCTTC.

This clonotype has at least ten counts. The J gene is TRBJ2-1, the V gene TRBV29-1; no clear D. This CDR3 spans 11 amino acids. Germline V gene lookup returns CDR1 SQVTM and CDR2 ANQGSEA. Trimming cost V 4 bases and J 13 bases, with 14 bases left between them. The CDR3 coding sequence is TGCAGCGTTGCGTCCTCCCCCCTTCAGTTCTTC. Its protein is CSVASSPLQFF.

This clonotype was counted between two and nine times. V gene TRBV11-2 combines with J gene TRBJ1-4; perhaps TRBD1 as D (5 bases). V gave up 5 bases and J gave up 4 bases, with 14 bases separating them. The CDR3 spans 15 residues. From germline, CDR1 is SGHAT and CDR2 FQNNGV. The CDR3 reads CASSAQGLGNEKLFF. The CDR3 DNA reads TGTGCCAGCAGCGCCCAGGGTCTCGGTAATGAAAAACTGTTTTTT.

This clonotype has a count of ten or more. The chain joins TRBV15 to TRBJ1-4, with TRBD1 identical over 8 bases. There are 15 residues in the CDR3. From germline, CDR1 is LNHNV and CDR2 YYDKDF (reference sequence). V shed 4 bases and J 6 bases; nucleotides not matched to a gene: 7. The CDR3 DNA reads as TGTGCCACCAGCACTCCCCTGGACAGGGATGAAAAACTGTTTTTT. Translation gives CATSTPLDRDEKLFF.

This clonotype appeared many times. The chain uses TRBV29-1 and TRBJ1-1; D possibly corresponds to TRBD1 (5 bases). The germline CDR1 and CDR2 sequences are SQVTM and ANQGSEA. This CDR3 contains 11 residues. V shed 4 bases and J shed 6 bases, with 9 bases lying between them. The CDR3 region is CSVGDSPEAFF. The CDR3 DNA reads TGCAGCGTTGGTGACAGTCCTGAAGCTTTCTTT.

This clonotype was observed many times. The chain carries TRBV20-1 and TRBJ1-2; tentative D call: TRBD1 (6 bases). This CDR3 region has 14 residues. The germline CDR1 and CDR2 sequences are DFQATT and SNEGSKA (reference sequence). V was shortened by 6 bases and J by 8 bases, with 22 bases between the two germline ends. The CDR3 DNA sequence: TGCAGTGCCCCAGAGGGGGGCCGCCTGAGAGGCTACACCTTC. This gives the protein CSAPEGGRLRGYTF.

This clonotype has at least ten counts. This chain uses TRBV29-1 with TRBJ1-1; possibly TRBD1 for D (5 bases). CDR1 is SQVTM and CDR2 is ANQGSEA in the germline V gene. The CDR3 extends over 17 amino acids. Trimming shortened V by 3 bases and J by 5 bases, and 25 bases separated the two germline ends. DNA of the CDR3: TGCAGCGTTGACGTGCACGCGACAGAACCCGTAGGGACTGAAGCTTTCTTT. The encoded protein is CSVDVHATEPVGTEAFF.